The 28 T cell receptor beta chains below come from one sample, sequenced in a study of T cells in Graves' hyperthyroidism and ophthalmopathy. TCR beta CDR3 regions were amplified from RNA. Primed by the HTBI set, a first-round RT-PCR was run on the TCR CDR3. MiXCR, applied by TCRdb to the multiplex PCR reads, yields one record per CDR3 protein. The profile shows about 360,000 distinct CDR3 sequences, approximately 13% of them singletons. Sequenced input: blood. The receptor source for this set is a woman younger than 30 with Graves' hyperthyroidism.

This clonotype has only a few counts. The chain joins TRBV20-1 to TRBJ2-5, with D maybe TRBD2 (6 bases). Germline V gene sequence: CDR1 DFQATT, CDR2 SNEGSKA (reference sequence). This CDR3 is 15 amino acids long. V shed 3 bases and J shed 2 bases, with 16 bases lying between them. The CDR3 nucleotides are TGCAGTGCTAGCGATGCGGGGATGACTCAAGAGACCCAGTACTTC. Translating gives CSASDAGMTQETQYF.

A note on this clonotype: One base away lies a much larger clone, so this may be a sequencing read error. The chain joins TRBV20-1 to TRBJ1-3; a possible D gene is TRBD1 (5 bases). CDR3 length equals 15 residues. CDR1 is DFQATT and CDR2 is SNEGSKA in the germline V gene (reference sequence). V was pared by 3 bases and J by 4 bases, with 16 bases between. DNA of the CDR3: TGCAGTGCTAGTGAAGGGGCGGGGTGCGGAAACACCATATATTTT. It translates to CSASEGAGCGNTIYF.

This clonotype showed up many times. This chain links TRBV12-3 or TRBV12-4 with TRBJ1-5, with D uncertain. The CDR3 totals 13 residues. V lost 2 bases and J lost 3, with 5 bases in between. The CDR3 DNA reads as TGTGCCAGCAGTTTAAAAACCAATCAGCCCCAGCATTTT. The encoded protein is CASSLKTNQPQHF.

In its sample, this clonotype was seen many times. The gene calls are TRBV7-2 and TRBJ2-7; the D is unclear. CDR1 is SGHTA, CDR2 FQGNSA, per germline. The CDR3 is 14 residues long. Trimming took off 4 bases at V and 6 bases at J, with 16 bases between the two ends. The CDR3, as DNA: TGTGCCAGCAGCTACTCACGAAGTTGGGGCGAGCAGTACTTC. Translation gives CASSYSRSWGEQYF. The full variable domain, rest sourced from reference TRBV7-2 and TRBJ2-7, is GAGVSQSPSNKVTEKGKDVELRCDPISGHTALYWYRQSLGQGLEFLIYFQGNSAPDKSGLPSDRFSAERTGGSVSTLTIQRTQQEDSAVYLCASSYSRSWGEQYFGPGTRLTVT.

This clonotype has at least ten counts. V gene TRBV7-3 combines with J gene TRBJ2-1, with TRBD1 matching over 10 bases. Trimming removed 2 bases from V and 6 bases from J; junction bases left unmatched: 4. The CDR3 sequence is 15 residues long. Germline-derived CDR1 and CDR2 are SGHTA and FQGTGA. The CDR3 nucleotides read TGTGCCAGCAGCTTACGACAGGGGGCGGGCAATGAGCAGTTCTTC. Its protein is CASSLRQGAGNEQFF.

This chain connects TRBV15 to TRBJ1-6, with TRBD1 matching 8 bases. Unmatched junction bases numbered 9, after V lost 3 bases and J lost 5 bases. The CDR3 consists of 17 residues. Germline V gene data show CDR1 as LNHNV and CDR2 as YYDKDF (reference sequence). This CDR3 reads CATSSPRGPADNSPLHF. The CDR3 DNA follows: TGTGCCACCAGCAGCCCCAGGGGGCCGGCCGATAATTCACCCCTCCACTTT.

The genes are TRBV29-1 and TRBJ2-7; D is undetermined. V lost 4 bases and J 3 bases, leaving 10 bases between the germline ends. The CDR3 contains 12 residues. CDR1 and CDR2 (germline): SQVTM, ANQGSEA. CDR3 DNA: TGCAGCGTTGGGTACGGCGGCTACGAGCAGTACTTC. Amino acid sequence: CSVGYGGYEQYF.

The rearrangement joins TRBV29-1 to TRBJ2-3; 9 bases are shared with TRBD2. The CDR3 totals 14 residues. V gave up 5 bases and J gave up 7 bases; unmatched junction bases: 10. Per germline, CDR1 SQVTM and CDR2 ANQGSEA. The CDR3 DNA follows: TGCAGCGTTCCCTCTAGCGGGGAGGCAAATACGCAGTATTTT. It translates to CSVPSSGEANTQYF.

This clonotype was seen many times. The CDR3 DNA sequence: TGTGCCAGCAGAACGACAGGGGGATATGGCTACACCTTC. Protein: CASRTTGGYGYTF. The V gene is TRBV6-1, the J gene TRBJ1-2; 9 bases line up with TRBD1. This CDR3 contains 13 residues. Per the germline V gene, CDR1 is MNHNS and CDR2 is SASEGT. V was pared by 6 bases and J by 5 bases, with 4 bases of the junction left unmatched.

This clonotype was seen repeatedly, ten times or more. The chain links TRBV6-1 to TRBJ1-1; no reliable D call. The V and J ends lost 1 base and 4 bases respectively, with 7 bases between them. This CDR3 has 13 residues. Germline V gives CDR1 MNHNS, CDR2 SASEGT. In DNA form, the CDR3 reads TGTGCCAGCAGTGAAGTCCGGCGCACTGAAGCTTTCTTT. The encoded protein is CASSEVRRTEAFF.

This clonotype was seen at least ten times. This chain connects TRBV20-1 to TRBJ1-4, with D possibly TRBD1 on 5 matching bases. V was clipped by 6 bases and J by 2 bases, with 13 bases between them. The CDR3 is 14 amino acids. Per the germline V gene, CDR1 is DFQATT and CDR2 is SNEGSKA (reference sequence). In DNA form, the CDR3 reads TGCAGTGCACGGAGGCGGGGCACTAATGAAAAACTGTTTTTT. As protein: CSARRRGTNEKLFF.

This clonotype was seen at least ten times. CDR3 sequence: CASSLQGIYQPQHF. The DNA for the CDR3 is TGTGCCAGCAGCCTCCAGGGGATCTATCAGCCCCAGCATTTT. The rearrangement links TRBV13 to TRBJ1-5; D is perhaps TRBD1 (6 bases). Germline CDR1 PRHDT, CDR2 FYEKMQ (reference sequence). The germline V and J ends were trimmed by 5 bases and 5 bases, with 13 bases remaining between them. The CDR3 loop spans 14 amino acids.

The table lists this clonotype with a few counts. The rearrangement joins TRBV30 to TRBJ1-2; TRBD1 aligns across 9 bases. Unmatched junction bases numbered 5, after V lost 1 base and J lost 8 bases. Germline assignment: CDR1 GTSNPN and CDR2 SVGIG (reference sequence). The CDR3 is made up of 13 amino acids. CDR3 sequence: CAWSGTGDGGYTF. CDR3 nucleotides: TGTGCCTGGAGTGGGACAGGGGACGGGGGCTACACCTTC.

This clonotype appeared many times. This chain links TRBV20-1 with TRBJ1-2; 10 bases are a match to TRBD1. V lost 8 bases to trimming and J lost 9 bases; unmatched junction nucleotides: 15. The length of the CDR3 is 14 residues. Germline V CDR1 and CDR2: DFQATT, SNEGSKA (reference sequence). CDR3 nucleotide sequence: TGCAGTCCCGATCGACCGGGACAGGGGAATAGCTACACCTTC. Protein sequence: CSPDRPGQGNSYTF.

The chain recombines TRBV6-1 with TRBJ1-2; 8 bases line up with TRBD1. The CDR3 is 12 amino acids. The germline CDR1 and CDR2 sequences are MNHNS and SASEGT. Trimming at V came to 7 bases and at J to 8 bases, leaving 6 bases not matched to a gene. The CDR3 DNA reads as TGTGCCAGCAACTCACAGGGGGACGGCTACACCTTC. This encodes CASNSQGDGYTF.

This clonotype has just a few counts. The rearrangement links TRBV13 to TRBJ1-6; TRBD1 matches at 9 bases. Germline-derived CDR1 and CDR2 are PRHDT and FYEKMQ (reference sequence). The CDR3 loop spans 15 amino acids. Trimming cost V 3 bases and J 11 bases; bases outside gene matches: 8. DNA for the CDR3: TGTGCCAGCAGCTTTAGGGGACAGGGATATCCACCCCTCCACTTT. This encodes CASSFRGQGYPPLHF. Variable domain in full (rest from reference TRBV13 and TRBJ1-6): AAGVIQSPRHLIKEKRETATLKCYPIPRHDTVYWYQQGPGQDPQFLISFYEKMQSDKGSIPDRFSAQQFSDYHSELNMSSLELGDSALYFCASSFRGQGYPPLHFGNGTRLTVT.

The chain carries TRBV24-1 and TRBJ1-5; possibly TRBD1 for D (6 bases). V was shortened by 7 bases and J by 3 bases, with 9 bases between the two germline ends. Germline V gene data show CDR1 as KGHDR and CDR2 as SFDVKD. This CDR3 contains 13 residues. The CDR3 DNA is TGTGCCACCAGCAACAGGGTCAATCAGCCCCAGCATTTT. As protein: CATSNRVNQPQHF.

At least ten counts were recorded for this clonotype. The chain links TRBV7-2 to TRBJ1-3; D is unclear. The CDR3 sequence is 13 residues long. Trimming stripped 2 bases from V and 5 bases from J, with 7 bases between. CDR1 and CDR2 (germline): SGHTA, FQGNSA. The CDR3 region has the DNA TGTGCCAGCAGCTTATTGCAGCGAAACACCATATATTTT. The encoded protein is CASSLLQRNTIYF. Variable domain in full (rest from reference TRBV7-2 and TRBJ1-3): GAGVSQSPSNKVTEKGKDVELRCDPISGHTALYWYRQSLGQGLEFLIYFQGNSAPDKSGLPSDRFSAERTGGSVSTLTIQRTQQEDSAVYLCASSLLQRNTIYFGEGSWLTVV.

This clonotype occurred many times. This chain uses TRBV2 with TRBJ1-5; D not certain. This CDR3 contains 16 residues. Deletions cut 10 bases from V and 0 bases from J, with 19 bases between. Germline CDR1 is SNHLY and CDR2 is FYNNEI. CDR3 nucleotides: TGTGCCACCTCTATGCTTGGAGGGAATAGCAATCAGCCCCAGCATTTT. Protein: CATSMLGGNSNQPQHF. The variable domain in full, with the rest retrieved from reference TRBV2 and TRBJ1-5, is EPEVTQTPSHQVTQMGQEVILRCVPISNHLYFYWYRQILGQKVEFLVSFYNNEISEKSEIFDDQFSVERPDGSNFTLKIRSTKLEDSAMYFCATSMLGGNSNQPQHFGDGTRLSIL.

Ten or more counts support this clonotype. The chain couples TRBV7-8 to TRBJ2-5, with D possibly matching TRBD1 (6 bases). This CDR3 is 15 amino acids long. The germline V gene encodes CDR1 SGHVS and CDR2 FQNEAQ. V lost 1 base to trimming and J lost 9 bases, with 18 bases between them. CDR3 DNA sequence: TGTGCCAGCAGCTTAGGCCGACAGGATACGATGGCCCAGTACTTC. It specifies CASSLGRQDTMAQYF.

This clonotype has ten or more counts. The chain couples TRBV12-3 or TRBV12-4 to TRBJ2-1; D gene ambiguous. The CDR3 sequence is 12 residues long. V lost 2 bases, J lost 8 bases, and 7 bases lay in between. In DNA, the CDR3 is TGTGCCAGCAGTTTAAGCTTCGATGAGCAGTTCTTC. Its protein is CASSLSFDEQFF.

This clonotype was observed many times. The CDR3 sequence is CASSQGLSGRDRYNEQFF. The CDR3 DNA follows: TGTGCCAGCAGCCAAGGTCTTTCGGGGCGGGACAGGTACAATGAGCAGTTCTTC. V usage is TRBV3-1 and J usage is TRBJ2-1; 8 nucleotides agree with TRBD1. Trimming at V came to 1 base and at J to 4 bases, leaving 12 bases not matched to a gene. There are 18 residues in the CDR3. Germline lookup yields CDR1 LGHDT and CDR2 YNNKEL (reference sequence).

In this sample, this clonotype turned up many times. J is TRBJ1-4 and V is TRBV25-1; maybe TRBD1 (6 bases). Trimming removed 3 bases at V and 6 bases at J, with 14 bases between. Germline CDR1 and CDR2: MGHDK and SYGVNS. The CDR3 is 15 amino acids. The CDR3 protein is CASSDARAGDEKLFF. DNA for the CDR3: TGTGCCAGCAGTGACGCCCGGGCAGGGGATGAAAAACTGTTTTTT.

This clonotype was observed at least ten times. The chain couples TRBV7-9 to TRBJ1-3; D is perhaps TRBD1 (6 bases). V gave up 5 bases and J gave up 0 bases, with 14 bases separating them. CDR3 length equals 16 residues. CDR1 is SEHNR and CDR2 is FQNEAQ in the germline V gene (reference sequence). CDR3 DNA: TGTGCCAGCAGCCCGAGGGACACTTCCTCTGGAAACACCATATATTTT. Amino acids: CASSPRDTSSGNTIYF.

This clonotype was recorded at least ten times. This chain uses TRBV3-1 with TRBJ1-2, with TRBD1 matching 8 bases. Germline values: CDR1 LGHDT, CDR2 YNNKEL (reference sequence). CDR3 length: 13 amino acids. With V trimmed by 5 bases and J by 8 bases, 7 bases remained unmatched. CDR3 protein: CASSRGQAGGYTF. The CDR3 coding sequence is TGTGCCAGCAGCAGGGGACAGGCCGGAGGCTACACCTTC. The full variable domain, with the rest looked up from reference TRBV3-1 and TRBJ1-2, is DTAVSQTPKYLVTQMGNDKSIKCEQNLGHDTMYWYKQDSKKFLKIMFSYNNKELIINETVPNRFSPKSPDKAHLNLHINSLELGDSAVYFCASSRGQAGGYTFGSGTRLTVV.

Ten or more counts support this clonotype. The chain employs TRBV20-1 and TRBJ2-7; D is ambiguous. The CDR3 runs 14 residues. CDR1 and CDR2 from the germline V gene are DFQATT and SNEGSKA (reference sequence). Trimming took 0 bases from V and 1 from J, leaving 10 bases between them. Here the CDR3 reads CSARDETVSYEQYF. CDR3 DNA: TGCAGTGCTAGAGATGAGACGGTATCCTACGAGCAGTACTTC.

This clonotype has a count of ten or more. The chain carries TRBV20-1 and TRBJ1-5; 7 nucleotides agree with TRBD1. The CDR3 length is 18 residues. Germline CDR1 is DFQATT and CDR2 is SNEGSKA (reference sequence). After removal of 0 bases from V and 5 bases from J, the junction contained 16 bases not matched to a gene. Written as DNA, the CDR3 is TGCAGTGCTAGAGAGGGTACCCCCACAGGGGAGTGGGATCAGCCCCAGCATTTT. It translates to CSAREGTPTGEWDQPQHF.

Ten or more counts support this clonotype. The rearrangement uses TRBV20-1 and TRBJ2-1; 11 positions agree with TRBD1. J was trimmed by 6 bases and V by 6 bases; bases with no gene match: 7. The CDR3 contains 14 residues. In germline, CDR1 is DFQATT, CDR2 SNEGSKA (reference sequence). In nucleotides, the CDR3 is TGCAGTGCACCGGGACAGGGGGACTTCAATGAGCAGTTCTTC. Residues: CSAPGQGDFNEQFF.